The sequence of this T cell receptor beta chain was determined in a study of blood T cell repertoires in COVID-19. The wider study: The United States, Italy and Spain supplied acute and convalescent COVID-19 samples.

The germline V gene encodes CDR1 LNHDA and CDR2 SQIVND (reference sequence). This CDR3 is built from 13 residues. The V gene lost 2 bases and the J gene lost 8 bases, with 12 bases spanning the gap. Original processing methods: Quantification of nucleated cells was approximated via reference gene primer amplification. Clones were sequenced by immunoSEQ multiplex PCR, and TCRdb holds only the in-frame ones, with some missing. V and J calls and clone size are those listed in that table; D and trimming were worked out from the DNA. In the table there are fewer than 250,000 clones, around 90% of which are singletons. This clone was counted only a few times.

Sequencing input: peripheral blood. The chain couples TRBV19 to TRBJ1-2; D is unresolved. This receptor was taken from a man between 25 and 39 years old with COVID-19, enrolled during active disease. In DNA, the CDR3 is TGTGCCAGTAGTATACAAGCCACCCGGGGCTACACCTTC. It yields the protein CASSIQATRGYTF.